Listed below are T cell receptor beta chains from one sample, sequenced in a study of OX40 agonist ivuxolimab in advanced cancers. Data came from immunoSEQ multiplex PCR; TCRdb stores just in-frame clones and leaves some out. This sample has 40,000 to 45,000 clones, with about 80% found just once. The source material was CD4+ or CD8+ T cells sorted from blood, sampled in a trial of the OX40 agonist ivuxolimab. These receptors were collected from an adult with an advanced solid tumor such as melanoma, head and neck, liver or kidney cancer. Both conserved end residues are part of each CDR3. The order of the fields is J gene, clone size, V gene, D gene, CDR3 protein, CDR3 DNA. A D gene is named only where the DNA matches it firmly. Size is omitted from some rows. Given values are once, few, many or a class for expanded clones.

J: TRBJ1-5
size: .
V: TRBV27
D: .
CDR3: CASSPSGEQGRAQHF
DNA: TGTGCCAGCAGTCCATCCGGGGAACAAGGGAGAGCCCAGCATTTT

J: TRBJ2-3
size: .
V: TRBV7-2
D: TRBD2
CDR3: CASRRERGSTDTQYF
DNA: TGTGCCAGCAGGAGGGAGCGGGGCAGCACAGATACGCAGTATTTT

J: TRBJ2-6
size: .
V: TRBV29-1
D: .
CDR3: CSVADGSGANVLTF
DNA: TGCAGCGTGGCGGACGGCTCTGGGGCCAACGTCCTGACTTTC

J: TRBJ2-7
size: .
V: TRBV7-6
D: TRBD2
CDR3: CASSLGSSGSSYEQYF
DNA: TGTGCCAGCAGCTTAGGTAGTAGCGGGAGTAGTTACGAGCAGTACTTC

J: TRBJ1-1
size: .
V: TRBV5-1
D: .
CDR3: CASSFQRNTEAFF
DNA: TGCGCCAGCAGCTTTCAGCGGAACACTGAAGCTTTCTTT

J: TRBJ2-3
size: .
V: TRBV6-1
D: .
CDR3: CASSGTGPLNAPDTQYF
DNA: TGTGCCAGCAGTGGTACAGGGCCCCTGAACGCCCCAGATACGCAGTATTTT

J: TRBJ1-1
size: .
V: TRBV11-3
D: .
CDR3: CASSLVNRENTEAFF
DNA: TGTGCCAGCAGCTTAGTAAACAGGGAGAACACTGAAGCTTTCTTT

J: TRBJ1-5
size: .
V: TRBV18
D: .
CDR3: CASSPSRNQPQHF
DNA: TGTGCCAGCTCACCATCCCGCAATCAGCCCCAGCATTTT

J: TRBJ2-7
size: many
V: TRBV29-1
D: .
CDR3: CSVSSTPRYEQYF
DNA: TGCAGCGTGTCCTCGACCCCGCGCTACGAGCAGTACTTC

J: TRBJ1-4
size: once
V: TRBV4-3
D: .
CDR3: CASSQDDRGEKLFF
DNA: TGCGCCAGCAGCCAAGATGATCGAGGGGAAAAACTGTTTTTT

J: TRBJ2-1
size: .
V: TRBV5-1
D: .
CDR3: CASTGLGDEQFF
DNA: TGCGCCAGCACCGGCCTGGGCGATGAGCAGTTCTTC

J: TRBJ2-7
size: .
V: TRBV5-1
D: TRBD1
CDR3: CASSGTGWSEQYF
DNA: TGCGCCAGCAGCGGGACAGGGTGGAGCGAGCAGTACTTC

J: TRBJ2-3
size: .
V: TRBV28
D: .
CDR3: CASTIRIADTQYF
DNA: TGTGCCAGCACCATCAGGATCGCAGATACGCAGTATTTT

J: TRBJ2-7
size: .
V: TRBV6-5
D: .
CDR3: CASSYSTDPREQYF
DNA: TGTGCCAGCAGTTACTCGACCGACCCTAGGGAGCAGTACTTC

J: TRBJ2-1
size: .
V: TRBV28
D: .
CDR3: CAGRRTDNEQFF
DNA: TGTGCCGGTCGGAGAACGGACAATGAGCAGTTCTTC

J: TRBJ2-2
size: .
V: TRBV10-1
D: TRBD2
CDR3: CASSRLAGDTGELFF
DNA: TGCGCCAGCAGTAGACTAGCGGGAGACACCGGGGAGCTGTTTTTT

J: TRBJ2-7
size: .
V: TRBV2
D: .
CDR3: CASSEYEGTIAYEQYF
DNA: TGTGCCAGCAGTGAATATGAAGGGACCATAGCTTACGAGCAGTACTTC

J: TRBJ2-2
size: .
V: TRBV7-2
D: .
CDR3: CASSFTSGLLTGELFF
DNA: TGTGCCAGCAGCTTTACCTCGGGACTTCTTACCGGGGAGCTGTTTTTT

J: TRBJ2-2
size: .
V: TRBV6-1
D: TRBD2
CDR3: CAINSLTSGTGELFF
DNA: TGTGCCATCAACTCTTTGACTAGCGGGACCGGGGAGCTGTTTTTT

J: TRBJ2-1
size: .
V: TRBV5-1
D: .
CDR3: CASSLPPSAYNEQFF
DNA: TGCGCCAGCAGCTTGCCACCCTCGGCCTACAATGAGCAGTTCTTC

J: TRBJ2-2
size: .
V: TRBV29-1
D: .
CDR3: CSVRDSYTGELFF
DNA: TGCAGCGTCCGGGACTCGTACACCGGGGAGCTGTTTTTT

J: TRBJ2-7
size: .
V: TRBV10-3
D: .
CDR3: CAIRRDVSYEQYF
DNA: TGTGCCATCAGGAGGGACGTCTCCTACGAGCAGTACTTC

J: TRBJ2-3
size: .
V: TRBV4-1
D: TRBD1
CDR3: CASSPRDRESDTQYF
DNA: TGCGCCAGCAGCCCCCGGGACAGGGAATCAGATACGCAGTATTTT

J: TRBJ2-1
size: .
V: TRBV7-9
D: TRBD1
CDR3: CASSPTGKSSYNEQFF
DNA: TGTGCCAGCAGCCCGACAGGGAAAAGCTCCTACAATGAGCAGTTCTTC

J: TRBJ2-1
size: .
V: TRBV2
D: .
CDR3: CASSAISSAASEQFF
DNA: TGTGCCAGCAGCGCCATCAGCTCGGCGGCGTCTGAGCAGTTCTTC

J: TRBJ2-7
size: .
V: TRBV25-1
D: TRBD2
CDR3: CASSDTSGRSYEQYF
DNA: TGTGCCAGCAGTGATACTAGCGGGAGATCCTACGAGCAGTACTTC

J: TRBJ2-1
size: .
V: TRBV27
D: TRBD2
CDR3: CASKRTSGYNEQFF
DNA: TGTGCCAGCAAGAGGACTAGCGGATACAATGAGCAGTTCTTC

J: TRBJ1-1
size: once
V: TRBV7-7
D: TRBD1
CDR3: CASRPGGAGTEAFF
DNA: TGTGCCAGCAGGCCAGGGGGCGCGGGGACTGAAGCTTTCTTT

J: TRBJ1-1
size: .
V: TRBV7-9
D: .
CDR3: CASSSAGVTEAFF
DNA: TGTGCCAGCAGCTCGGCAGGGGTCACTGAAGCTTTCTTT

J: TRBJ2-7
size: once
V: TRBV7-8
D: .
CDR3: CASSLPSSGSEQYF
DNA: TGTGCCAGCAGCTTGCCATCCAGTGGGAGCGAGCAGTACTTC

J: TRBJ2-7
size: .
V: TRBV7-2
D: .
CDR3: CASSPPRGSSYEQYF
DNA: TGTGCCAGCAGCCCCCCCCGGGGGAGCTCCTACGAGCAGTACTTC

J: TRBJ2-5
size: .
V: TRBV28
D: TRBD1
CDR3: CASSQTPGQGKETQYF
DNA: TGTGCCAGCAGCCAAACTCCGGGACAGGGAAAAGAGACCCAGTACTTC

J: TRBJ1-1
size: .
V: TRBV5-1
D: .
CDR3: CASSLQGANTEAFF
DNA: TGCGCCAGCAGCTTGCAGGGTGCCAACACTGAAGCTTTCTTT

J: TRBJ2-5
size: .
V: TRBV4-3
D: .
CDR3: CASSQTGMETQYF
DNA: TGCGCCAGCAGCCAAACAGGGATGGAGACCCAGTACTTC